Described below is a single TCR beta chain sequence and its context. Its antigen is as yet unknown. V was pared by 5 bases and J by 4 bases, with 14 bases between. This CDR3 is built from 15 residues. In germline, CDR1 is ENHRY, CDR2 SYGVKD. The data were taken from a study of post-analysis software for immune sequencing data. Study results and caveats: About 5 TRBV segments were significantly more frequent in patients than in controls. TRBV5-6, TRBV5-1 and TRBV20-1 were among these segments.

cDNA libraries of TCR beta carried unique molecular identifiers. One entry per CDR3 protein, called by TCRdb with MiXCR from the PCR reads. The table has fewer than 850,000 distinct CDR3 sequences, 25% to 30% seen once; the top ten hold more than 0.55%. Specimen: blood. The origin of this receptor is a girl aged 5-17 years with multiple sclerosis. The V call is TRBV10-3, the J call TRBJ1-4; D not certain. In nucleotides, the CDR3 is TGTGCCATCAGTCCCCGTAGCGCAGATAATGAAAAACTGTTTTTT. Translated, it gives CAISPRSADNEKLFF.